These 25 T cell receptor beta chains originate from one sample sequenced in a study of vaccination and CD4 T cells after COVID-19. Treatment described: approximately 11-day PBMC culture with coronavirus spike peptide pools or control peptides (ViraFEST assay). With the Oncomine TCR Beta short-read assay, DNA from cultured CD4+ T cells was sequenced. TCRdb re-called the PCR reads with MiXCR, one entry per CDR3 protein. The sample holds about 20,000 distinct CDR3 sequences, nearly 55% seen once. The antigens for these receptors are not known. The sample taken for sequencing was CD4+ T cells from blood, cultured in vitro. The receptors originated from a human donor who had recovered from COVID-19.

V is TRBV7-8 and J is TRBJ2-2; TRBD2 is a possible D gene (5 bases). CDR3 length: 13 amino acids. From germline, CDR1 is SGHVS and CDR2 FQNEAQ. Trimming removed 3 bases from V and 3 bases from J, with 5 bases in between. The CDR3 nucleotides read TGTGCCAGCAGCTTGGGAGACACCGGGGAGCTGTTTTTT. Its translation: CASSLGDTGELFF.

The chain has TRBV6-5 and TRBJ1-2; 9 bases agree with TRBD1. The CDR3 extends over 14 amino acids. Germline CDR1 and CDR2: MNHEY and SVGAGI. V lost 4 bases to trimming and J lost 3 bases; unmatched junction nucleotides: 3. CDR3 sequence (DNA): TGTGCCAGCAGTTCACAGGGGGCAGACTATGGCTACACCTTC. Its protein product is CASSSQGADYGYTF.

This chain links TRBV20-1 with TRBJ2-5; 9 bases are shared with TRBD1. This CDR3 has 14 amino acids. Germline V gene sequence: CDR1 DFQATT, CDR2 SNEGSKA (reference sequence). After removal of 3 bases from V and 2 bases from J, the junction contained 4 bases not matched to a gene. DNA of the CDR3: TGCAGTGCTAGTTGGGACAGGGTGCAAGAGACCCAGTACTTC. As protein: CSASWDRVQETQYF.

This clonotype rates as medium-sized. This sequence joins TRBV2 and TRBJ2-1, with 10 nucleotides matching TRBD1. Trimming took 8 bases from V and 7 from J; bases not matched to a gene: 2. The V gene's germline CDR1 is SNHLY and CDR2 FYNNEI. The CDR3 loop spans 12 amino acids. The CDR3 DNA is TGTGCCAGCGGGGACAGGGGTAATGAGCAGTTCTTC. It codes for CASGDRGNEQFF.

The DNA of the CDR3 is TGTGCCAGCAATCAGGGGCTGGTCTATGGCTACACCTTC. Translation gives CASNQGLVYGYTF. The chain carries TRBV6-1 and TRBJ1-2; possible D gene TRBD1, 6 bases. The germline gives CDR1 MNHNS, CDR2 SASEGT. Trimming removed 7 bases from V and 4 bases from J, with 13 bases in between. The CDR3 sequence is 13 residues long.

This chain connects TRBV24-1 to TRBJ2-3; 7 bases fit TRBD1. The junction had 4 bases not matched to a gene; V was cut back by 5 bases and J by 0 bases. CDR1 and CDR2 from the germline V gene are KGHDR and SFDVKD. This CDR3 is 15 amino acids long. This CDR3 is CATSAHRGSTDTQYF. Written as DNA, the CDR3 is TGTGCCACCAGTGCCCACAGGGGAAGCACAGATACGCAGTATTTT.

The chain couples TRBV2 to TRBJ2-3; 7 nucleotides line up with TRBD2. The germline CDR1 and CDR2 sequences are SNHLY and FYNNEI. Trimming removed 1 base from V and 8 bases from J; junction bases left unmatched: 9. The CDR3 totals 15 residues. The CDR3 loop reads CASSEDRGLPITQYF. CDR3 DNA sequence: TGTGCCAGCAGTGAAGATAGGGGACTACCTATTACGCAGTATTTT.

The chain recombines TRBV10-3 with TRBJ2-5; D may match TRBD1 or TRBD2 (5 bases each). V was cut by 2 bases and J by 4 bases, with 17 bases left in between. The CDR3 is made up of 16 amino acids. CDR1 and CDR2 from the germline V gene are ENHRY and SYGVKD. The CDR3 region has the DNA TGTGCCATCAGTGAGGCCCCCCCCAGGGACGGAGAGACCCAGTACTTC. Translating gives CAISEAPPRDGETQYF.

V usage is TRBV3-1 and J usage is TRBJ1-2; possibly TRBD1 for D (6 bases). Germline CDR1 and CDR2: LGHDT and YNNKEL (reference sequence). Trimming stripped 3 bases from V and 3 bases from J, with 11 bases between. This CDR3 comprises 14 residues. The CDR3 region has the DNA TGTGCCAGCAGCCAGCACGGACAGTACTATGGCTACACCTTC. Its translation is CASSQHGQYYGYTF.

This clonotype appeared once. V and J are TRBV24-1 and TRBJ1-1; D unresolved. CDR1 is KGHDR and CDR2 is SFDVKD in the germline V gene. The CDR3 consists of 12 residues. V dropped 4 bases and J dropped 10 bases, with 12 bases sitting between them. CDR3 bases: TGTGCCACCAGTGACCCCGTTTTGGGAGCTTTCTTT. Translating it yields CATSDPVLGAFF.

This clonotype has just a few counts. The chain recombines TRBV29-1 with TRBJ1-1, with unresolved D. The CDR3 contains 13 residues. Germline assignment: CDR1 SQVTM and CDR2 ANQGSEA. V shed 4 bases and J shed 6 bases, with 15 bases lying between them. For the CDR3, the DNA is TGCAGCGTTGGTGAGTCGGGATCCGCTGAAGCTTTCTTT. Translation: CSVGESGSAEAFF.

This clonotype has a handful of counts. J is TRBJ1-2 and V is TRBV20-1, with 9 nucleotides matching TRBD1. Trimming removed 0 bases from V and 8 bases from J; junction bases left unmatched: 13. Germline V CDR1 and CDR2: DFQATT, SNEGSKA (reference sequence). The CDR3 runs 16 residues. CDR3 bases: TGCAGTGCTAGAGATTATCTCCGAGGACAGGGGCGAGGCTACACCTTC. Its translation is CSARDYLRGQGRGYTF.

The chain carries TRBV20-1 and TRBJ2-7; D perhaps matches TRBD2 (6 bases). Trimming stripped 3 bases from V and 3 bases from J, with 15 bases between. This CDR3 has 14 residues. Germline CDR1 is DFQATT and CDR2 is SNEGSKA (reference sequence). The CDR3 loop reads CSASHPGLSYEQYF. CDR3 DNA sequence: TGCAGTGCTAGTCATCCGGGACTTAGCTACGAGCAGTACTTC.

J is TRBJ1-1 and V is TRBV7-3; a weak D match, TRBD1 (6 bases). The CDR3 extends over 14 amino acids. The germline gives CDR1 SGHTA, CDR2 FQGTGA. Trimming removed 2 bases from V and 5 bases from J, with 12 bases in between. Here the CDR3 reads CASSLRAGETEAFF. CDR3 DNA sequence: TGTGCCAGCAGCTTACGGGCAGGGGAAACTGAAGCTTTCTTT. The variable domain in full, completed from reference TRBV7-3 and TRBJ1-1, reads GAGVSQTPSNKVTEKGKYVELRCDPISGHTALYWYRQSLGQGPEFLIYFQGTGAADDSGLPNDRFFAVRPEGSVSTLKIQRTERGDSAVYLCASSLRAGETEAFFGQGTRLTVV.

This clonotype has only a few counts. The rearrangement uses TRBV19 and TRBJ1-3; D is unclear. The CDR3 is made up of 15 amino acids. V was trimmed by 0 bases and J by 0 bases, leaving 6 bases between them. Germline CDR1 is LNHDA and CDR2 is SQIVND (reference sequence). The CDR3 is CASSIETFSGNTIYF. Here the CDR3 DNA reads TGTGCCAGTAGTATAGAAACCTTCTCTGGAAACACCATATATTTT. The full variable domain, rest sourced from reference TRBV19 and TRBJ1-3, is DGGITQSPKYLFRKEGQNVTLSCEQNLNHDAMYWYRQDPGQGLRLIYYSQIVNDFQKGDIAEGYSVSREKKESFPLTVTSAQKNPTAFYLCASSIETFSGNTIYFGEGSWLTVV.

Only a few counts were recorded for this clonotype. The chain combines TRBV7-9 with TRBJ1-1, with a tentative D call TRBD1 (6 bases). Trimming shortened V by 5 bases and J by 0 bases, and 10 bases separated the two germline ends. CDR3 length: 14 amino acids. Germline CDR1 is SEHNR and CDR2 is FQNEAQ (reference sequence). The CDR3 protein is CASSPGHVNTEAFF. The CDR3 coding sequence is TGTGCCAGCAGCCCGGGACACGTGAACACTGAAGCTTTCTTT.

The chain recombines TRBV13 with TRBJ1-3; 9 positions match TRBD1. Germline values: CDR1 PRHDT, CDR2 FYEKMQ (reference sequence). Trimming removed 3 bases from V and 3 bases from J; junction bases left unmatched: 6. The CDR3 extends over 16 amino acids. The CDR3 region is CASSLAGTGFGNTIYF. The CDR3 region has the DNA TGTGCCAGCAGCTTGGCCGGGACAGGGTTTGGAAACACCATATATTTT.

This chain joins TRBV10-3 and TRBJ2-1; D unresolved. This CDR3 region has 15 residues. V shed 10 bases and J shed 6 bases, with 22 bases lying between them. The V gene's germline CDR1 is ENHRY and CDR2 SYGVKD. The CDR3 is CATGPRQESGNEQFF. In nucleotides, the CDR3 is TGTGCCACCGGCCCCCGACAAGAGTCGGGCAATGAGCAGTTCTTC.

This clonotype came up once. The chain combines TRBV5-1 with TRBJ2-3; D unclear. Trimming shortened V by 0 bases and J by 0 bases, and 8 bases separated the two germline ends. The CDR3 consists of 15 residues. Looked up from germline, CDR1 is SGHRS and CDR2 is YFSETQ. This CDR3 reads CASSLVGPSTDTQYF. DNA of the CDR3: TGCGCCAGCAGCTTGGTCGGACCAAGCACAGATACGCAGTATTTT. Together with reference TRBV5-1 and TRBJ2-3, the CDR3 gives the full variable domain: KAGVTQTPRYLIKTRGQQVTLSCSPISGHRSVSWYQQTPGQGLQFLFEYFSETQRNKGNFPGRFSGRQFSNSRSEMNVSTLELGDSALYLCASSLVGPSTDTQYFGPGTRLTVL.

V and J are TRBV6-1 and TRBJ2-2; the D gene is possibly TRBD2 (7 bases). The CDR3 has 17 amino acids. Trimming took off 7 bases at V and 5 bases at J, with 23 bases between the two ends. Germline CDR1 MNHNS, CDR2 SASEGT. The CDR3 loop is CASIIEGPGGRTGELFF. CDR3 bases: TGTGCCAGCATAATCGAGGGGCCCGGGGGGCGGACCGGGGAGCTGTTTTTT.

The chain uses TRBV12-3 or TRBV12-4 and TRBJ1-2; 7 bases map to TRBD1. The CDR3 contains 12 residues. Trimming removed 8 bases from V and 3 bases from J; junction bases left unmatched: 3. In DNA form, the CDR3 reads TGTGCCAGCGGTCAGGGGGACTATGGCTACACCTTC. Its protein is CASGQGDYGYTF.

The chain has TRBV15 and TRBJ2-3; no reliable D call. This CDR3 is built from 14 residues. In germline, CDR1 is LNHNV, CDR2 YYDKDF (reference sequence). With 2 bases removed from V and 5 bases from J, the gap between germline ends came to 11 bases. The CDR3: CATSRPHFVDTQYF. The DNA for the CDR3 is TGTGCCACCAGCAGACCCCACTTCGTAGATACGCAGTATTTT.

V usage is TRBV7-9 and J usage is TRBJ1-1; D is unresolved. The CDR3 extends over 14 amino acids. The germline V gene encodes CDR1 SEHNR and CDR2 FQNEAQ (reference sequence). The ends were cut back, 1 base at V and 4 bases at J, with 10 bases in the middle. CDR3 bases: TGTGCCAGCAGCTTAGGAGGGAGGGCCACTGAAGCTTTCTTT. It yields the protein CASSLGGRATEAFF.

This sequence joins TRBV30 and TRBJ2-1; 10 nucleotides align to TRBD2. The V gene's germline CDR1 is GTSNPN and CDR2 SVGIG (reference sequence). CDR3 length: 14 residues. V was pared by 8 bases and J by 2 bases, with 6 bases of the junction left unmatched. In DNA, the CDR3 is TGTGCCGGAACAGCGGGAGGGCCCTACAATGAGCAGTTCTTC. The encoded protein is CAGTAGGPYNEQFF.

The J gene is TRBJ2-7, the V gene TRBV20-1, with a possible D match to TRBD1 (6 bases). The V and J ends lost 3 bases and 3 bases respectively, with 18 bases between them. Germline assignment: CDR1 DFQATT and CDR2 SNEGSKA (reference sequence). The length of the CDR3 is 15 residues. The CDR3 DNA follows: TGCAGTGCTAGCATACAGAGGCTCAGGGGCTACGAGCAGTACTTC. Its protein is CSASIQRLRGYEQYF.